This record concerns one T cell receptor (beta chain) sequence. What it recognizes is unknown. The CDR3 is 15 residues long. In germline, CDR1 is ENHRY, CDR2 SYGVKD. V was trimmed by 0 bases and J by 2 bases, leaving 11 bases between them. The data are from a study of CD8 T cell repertoires and HIV-1 epitope variants. Looking at the study overall: Separate from the cultures, 1M uncultured T cells served as baseline.

Regarding the study as a whole: No clonotypes responded to the TAALDMSHF plasma variant; about five recognized KF9, one HW9.

Method: immunoSEQ multiplex PCR; TCRdb's copy keeps in-frame clones and lacks some. The profile shows 5,400 or so clones, about three fifths of them singletons. Specimen: cultured CD8+ T cells derived from PBMCs. The sequence was collected from a male donor with HIV. The chain combines TRBV10-3 with TRBJ2-7, with D perhaps matching TRBD1 or TRBD2 (6 bases each). The CDR3 loop reads CAISESKGGTYEQYF. The DNA of the CDR3 is TGTGCCATCAGTGAGTCGAAAGGGGGGACCTACGAGCAGTACTTC.